A selection of T cell receptor beta chains follows, all from one sample in a study of shared clonotypes between healthy human individuals. Measured with immunoSEQ multiplex PCR; TCRdb has only the in-frame clones, and not every one. The sample has roughly 1.4 million clones; approximately 98.5% are singletons. The specimen sequenced was naive CD4+ T cells sorted from blood. These receptors all stem from a man aged 30 to 39 in good health. Each CDR3 is given with its conserved first and last residue. The D gene is left open where the match is weak. Expanded clones are given a class, and other clones once, few, many or no size at all.

D gene: .
V gene: TRBV5-1
clone size: .
J gene: TRBJ1-4
CDR3 protein: CASSLGATGLGEKLFF
CDR3 DNA: TGCGCCAGCAGCTTGGGGGCAACAGGGCTAGGTGAAAAACTGTTTTTT

D gene: .
V gene: TRBV6-1
clone size: .
J gene: TRBJ1-5
CDR3 protein: CASSEFGDQPQHF
CDR3 DNA: TGTGCCAGCAGTGAATTTGGGGATCAGCCCCAGCATTTT

D gene: .
V gene: TRBV9
clone size: once
J gene: TRBJ2-1
CDR3 protein: CASSVYSGSYNEQFF
CDR3 DNA: TGTGCCAGCAGCGTATACAGCGGCTCCTACAATGAGCAGTTCTTC

D gene: .
V gene: TRBV7-2
clone size: .
J gene: TRBJ2-1
CDR3 protein: CASDRQVLYNEQFF
CDR3 DNA: TGTGCCAGCGACAGACAGGTCCTATACAATGAGCAGTTCTTC

D gene: .
V gene: TRBV7-9
clone size: .
J gene: TRBJ1-1
CDR3 protein: CASSLGQGWTEAFF
CDR3 DNA: TGTGCCAGCAGCTTAGGGCAGGGTTGGACTGAAGCTTTCTTT

D gene: TRBD1
V gene: TRBV5-4
clone size: .
J gene: TRBJ2-5
CDR3 protein: CASSSGQGGETQYF
CDR3 DNA: TGTGCCAGCAGCTCTGGACAGGGTGGAGAGACCCAGTACTTC

D gene: TRBD1
V gene: TRBV19
clone size: .
J gene: TRBJ1-4
CDR3 protein: CASSMGQGSNEKLFF
CDR3 DNA: TGTGCCAGTAGTATGGGACAGGGATCTAATGAAAAACTGTTTTTT

D gene: .
V gene: TRBV7-2
clone size: .
J gene: TRBJ2-1
CDR3 protein: CASSFRREWNEQFF
CDR3 DNA: TGTGCCAGCAGCTTTCGCCGGGAGTGGAATGAGCAGTTCTTC

D gene: .
V gene: TRBV5-1
clone size: .
J gene: TRBJ1-1
CDR3 protein: CASSQDQGVITEAFF
CDR3 DNA: TGCGCCAGCAGCCAAGATCAGGGAGTGATCACTGAAGCTTTCTTT

D gene: TRBD2
V gene: TRBV5-1
clone size: .
J gene: TRBJ2-1
CDR3 protein: CASSLETAGTYNEQFF
CDR3 DNA: TGCGCCAGCAGCTTGGAAACAGCGGGAACCTACAATGAGCAGTTCTTC

D gene: .
V gene: TRBV5-4
clone size: .
J gene: TRBJ1-1
CDR3 protein: CASSLEQLNTEAFF
CDR3 DNA: TGTGCCAGCAGCTTGGAACAGTTGAACACTGAAGCTTTCTTT

D gene: .
V gene: TRBV29-1
clone size: .
J gene: TRBJ1-1
CDR3 protein: CSVEPSGTPWRTEAFF
CDR3 DNA: TGCAGCGTTGAACCCTCGGGGACACCCTGGCGCACTGAAGCTTTCTTT

D gene: .
V gene: TRBV4-1
clone size: .
J gene: TRBJ2-2
CDR3 protein: CASTPSGTLITGELFF
CDR3 DNA: TGCGCCAGCACCCCCTCGGGGACACTAATAACCGGGGAGCTGTTTTTT

D gene: .
V gene: TRBV7-2
clone size: .
J gene: TRBJ1-3
CDR3 protein: CASSLARRASIYF
CDR3 DNA: TGTGCCAGCAGCTTAGCGCGCAGGGCGTCCATATATTTT

D gene: .
V gene: TRBV18
clone size: .
J gene: TRBJ2-7
CDR3 protein: CASSPGAGKGYEQYF
CDR3 DNA: TGTGCCAGCTCACCTGGGGCCGGGAAGGGGTACGAGCAGTACTTC

D gene: TRBD1
V gene: TRBV28
clone size: .
J gene: TRBJ1-2
CDR3 protein: CASSHRGRYGYTF
CDR3 DNA: TGTGCCAGCTCCCACAGGGGGCGTTACGGCTACACCTTC

D gene: .
V gene: TRBV28
clone size: .
J gene: TRBJ1-1
CDR3 protein: CASSFGQLNTEAFF
CDR3 DNA: TGTGCCAGCAGTTTTGGACAGTTGAACACTGAAGCTTTCTTT

D gene: TRBD1
V gene: TRBV18
clone size: .
J gene: TRBJ1-2
CDR3 protein: CASSPSTGLGVGYTF
CDR3 DNA: TGTGCCAGCTCACCGTCGACAGGGTTGGGTGTTGGCTACACCTTC

D gene: .
V gene: TRBV19
clone size: once
J gene: TRBJ2-7
CDR3 protein: CASSRRDAAYEQYF
CDR3 DNA: TGTGCCAGTAGTCGCCGGGACGCCGCCTACGAGCAGTACTTC

D gene: .
V gene: TRBV11-3
clone size: .
J gene: TRBJ1-3
CDR3 protein: CASSLGGGNTIYF
CDR3 DNA: TGTGCCAGCAGCTTGGGAGGGGGAAACACCATATATTTT

D gene: .
V gene: TRBV6-1
clone size: .
J gene: TRBJ1-5
CDR3 protein: CASSELGEPQHF
CDR3 DNA: TGTGCCAGCAGTGAATTGGGGGAGCCCCAGCATTTT

D gene: .
V gene: TRBV5-5
clone size: .
J gene: TRBJ1-4
CDR3 protein: CASSLGLTNEKLFF
CDR3 DNA: TGTGCCAGCAGCTTGGGGTTAACTAATGAAAAACTGTTTTTT

D gene: .
V gene: TRBV6-1
clone size: .
J gene: TRBJ2-7
CDR3 protein: CASSEQRVTYEQYF
CDR3 DNA: TGTGCCAGCAGTGAACAGCGGGTAACCTACGAGCAGTACTTC

D gene: .
V gene: TRBV15
clone size: .
J gene: TRBJ2-1
CDR3 protein: CATSRDPVGAGEQFF
CDR3 DNA: TGTGCCACCAGCAGAGATCCAGTGGGGGCTGGTGAGCAGTTCTTC

D gene: .
V gene: TRBV5-1
clone size: .
J gene: TRBJ2-5
CDR3 protein: CASSSLTQETQYF
CDR3 DNA: TGCGCCAGCAGCTCCCTAACACAAGAGACCCAGTACTTC

D gene: .
V gene: TRBV7-2
clone size: .
J gene: TRBJ2-3
CDR3 protein: CASSLASFFATDTQYF
CDR3 DNA: TGTGCCAGCAGCTTAGCCTCATTTTTCGCCACAGATACGCAGTATTTT

D gene: .
V gene: TRBV27
clone size: .
J gene: TRBJ2-7
CDR3 protein: CASSSTGSYEQYF
CDR3 DNA: TGTGCCAGCAGTTCAACAGGGTCCTACGAGCAGTACTTC

D gene: .
V gene: TRBV10-2
clone size: .
J gene: TRBJ2-7
CDR3 protein: CASSGTYEQYF
CDR3 DNA: TGCGCCAGCAGTGGGACCTACGAGCAGTACTTC

D gene: .
V gene: TRBV19
clone size: .
J gene: TRBJ1-5
CDR3 protein: CASSMELQPQHF
CDR3 DNA: TGTGCCAGTAGTATGGAGTTGCAGCCCCAGCATTTT

D gene: TRBD2
V gene: TRBV7-8
clone size: .
J gene: TRBJ2-3
CDR3 protein: CASSFGGRASTDTQYF
CDR3 DNA: TGTGCCAGCAGCTTTGGTGGGAGGGCCTCCACAGATACGCAGTATTTT

D gene: .
V gene: TRBV21-1
clone size: .
J gene: TRBJ1-2
CDR3 protein: CASSKTSGKCGYTF
CDR3 DNA: TGTGCCAGCAGCAAAACCTCGGGGAAGTGCGGCTACACCTTC

D gene: .
V gene: TRBV18
clone size: .
J gene: TRBJ1-1
CDR3 protein: CASSPGPNTEAFF
CDR3 DNA: TGTGCCAGCTCCCCCGGGCCGAACACTGAAGCTTTCTTT

D gene: TRBD1
V gene: TRBV20-1
clone size: .
J gene: TRBJ2-3
CDR3 protein: CSAARDRQYF
CDR3 DNA: TGCAGTGCTGCCCGGGACAGGCAGTATTTT

D gene: .
V gene: TRBV7-9
clone size: .
J gene: TRBJ2-4
CDR3 protein: CASSLSPPGTPLAKNIQYF
CDR3 DNA: TGTGCCAGCAGCTTAAGCCCTCCCGGGACGCCTCTAGCCAAAAACATTCAGTACTTC

D gene: .
V gene: TRBV5-6
clone size: .
J gene: TRBJ1-3
CDR3 protein: CASSPYLSARAPGNTIYF
CDR3 DNA: TGTGCCAGCAGCCCCTACCTGTCTGCCAGGGCCCCTGGAAACACCATATATTTT

D gene: .
V gene: TRBV5-6
clone size: .
J gene: TRBJ2-1
CDR3 protein: CASSLSQRSRAYNEQFF
CDR3 DNA: TGTGCCAGCAGCCTCTCCCAGCGGTCAAGAGCCTACAATGAGCAGTTCTTC

D gene: .
V gene: TRBV2
clone size: once
J gene: TRBJ2-1
CDR3 protein: CAGDGADYNEQFF
CDR3 DNA: TGTGCCGGCGACGGAGCAGACTACAATGAGCAGTTCTTC

D gene: .
V gene: TRBV6-5
clone size: .
J gene: TRBJ1-2
CDR3 protein: CASSSIAGYTF
CDR3 DNA: TGTGCCAGCAGTTCTATAGCGGGCTACACCTTC

D gene: TRBD2
V gene: TRBV28
clone size: .
J gene: TRBJ2-5
CDR3 protein: CASSQGGPQETQYF
CDR3 DNA: TGTGCCAGCAGCCAGGGAGGGCCCCAAGAGACCCAGTACTTC

D gene: .
V gene: TRBV7-6
clone size: .
J gene: TRBJ2-3
CDR3 protein: CASSLASGERADTQYF
CDR3 DNA: TGTGCCAGCAGCTTAGCCTCCGGGGAGCGCGCAGATACGCAGTATTTT

D gene: .
V gene: TRBV5-4
clone size: .
J gene: TRBJ2-1
CDR3 protein: CARPGSSYNEQFF
CDR3 DNA: TGTGCACGCCCCGGGAGCTCCTACAATGAGCAGTTCTTC

D gene: .
V gene: TRBV6-5
clone size: .
J gene: TRBJ2-2
CDR3 protein: CASKDVGELFF
CDR3 DNA: TGTGCCAGCAAGGATGTGGGGGAGCTGTTTTTT

D gene: .
V gene: TRBV18
clone size: few
J gene: TRBJ1-5
CDR3 protein: CASSPRDGREQPQHF
CDR3 DNA: TGTGCCAGCTCACCGCGGGATGGGAGGGAACAGCCCCAGCATTTT

D gene: .
V gene: TRBV29-1
clone size: .
J gene: TRBJ1-2
CDR3 protein: CSVAQGYGYTF
CDR3 DNA: TGCAGCGTTGCACAGGGCTATGGCTACACCTTC

D gene: .
V gene: TRBV7-2
clone size: .
J gene: TRBJ2-5
CDR3 protein: CASSARGDPVQTQYF
CDR3 DNA: TGTGCCAGCAGCGCCCGGGGTGACCCTGTCCAGACCCAGTACTTC

D gene: TRBD2
V gene: TRBV27
clone size: .
J gene: TRBJ2-7
CDR3 protein: CASSAPRTSGTSSYEQYF
CDR3 DNA: TGTGCCAGCAGCGCCCCTCGGACTAGCGGGACCAGCTCCTACGAGCAGTACTTC

D gene: .
V gene: TRBV10-3
clone size: .
J gene: TRBJ2-3
CDR3 protein: CAISEANTDTQYF
CDR3 DNA: TGTGCCATCAGTGAGGCAAACACAGATACGCAGTATTTT

D gene: TRBD2
V gene: TRBV5-1
clone size: .
J gene: TRBJ2-6
CDR3 protein: CASSFGLAGGGAGANVLTF
CDR3 DNA: TGCGCCAGCAGCTTTGGACTAGCGGGAGGGGGAGCTGGGGCCAACGTCCTGACTTTC

D gene: TRBD1
V gene: TRBV6-6
clone size: .
J gene: TRBJ2-7
CDR3 protein: CASRRDRVRVEQYF
CDR3 DNA: TGTGCCAGCAGAAGGGACAGGGTGAGGGTCGAGCAGTACTTC

D gene: .
V gene: TRBV6-1
clone size: .
J gene: TRBJ1-1
CDR3 protein: CASSSRLSMNTEAFF
CDR3 DNA: TGTGCCAGCAGTTCCCGACTGAGCATGAACACTGAAGCTTTCTTT

D gene: TRBD2
V gene: TRBV27
clone size: .
J gene: TRBJ2-7
CDR3 protein: CASSLTRLADIYEQYF
CDR3 DNA: TGTGCCAGCAGTTTAACCCGACTAGCTGATATTTACGAGCAGTACTTC

D gene: .
V gene: TRBV6-1
clone size: .
J gene: TRBJ2-5
CDR3 protein: CASSEALRGLVGETQYF
CDR3 DNA: TGTGCCAGCAGTGAAGCGCTCCGAGGGTTGGTAGGAGAGACCCAGTACTTC